These 5 T cell receptor beta chains share one sample of origin, sequenced in a study of T cells after yellow fever vaccination. Using its own MiXCR run on the 5' RACE reads, TCRdb lists one record per CDR3 protein. The data contain hundreds of thousands of distinct CDR3 sequences, 10% to 15% of them seen just once; the ten biggest clones take up around 14%. The material was PBMCs, obtained on the day of the yellow fever booster vaccination. These receptors all come from a man aged 25 to 45 who received the YFV17D yellow fever vaccine.

The gene calls are TRBV27 and TRBJ1-1, with D tentatively TRBD1 (5 bases). This CDR3 spans 14 amino acids. The V end lost 2 bases, the J end lost 8 bases, and 15 bases lay between the germline ends. The V gene's germline CDR1 is MNHEY and CDR2 SMNVEV (reference sequence). The CDR3 DNA reads TGTGCCAGCAGTTTACCGGGGGGGTCGGGGGAAGCTTTCTTT. It yields the protein CASSLPGGSGEAFF.

About this clonotype itself: Being one base from a much bigger clone, this may be a read error. V is TRBV7-2 and J is TRBJ2-5; 8 positions match TRBD1. Germline trimming cut 7 bases from V and 5 bases from J; bases unmatched to any gene: 12. The CDR3 sequence is 15 residues long. Germline CDR1 and CDR2: SGHTA and FQGNSA. The CDR3 nucleotides read TGTGCCAGCAACGTGCAGGGGGCGCTGAGGGAGACCCAGTACTTC. The encoded protein is CASNVQGALRETQYF.

The CDR3 DNA sequence: TGTGCCAGCAGTACGACTAGCGGGAGAACTTATCCTTATAATGAGCAGTTCTTC. Translated: CASSTTSGRTYPYNEQFF. The V call is TRBV11-1, the J call TRBJ2-1; 12 bases are a match to TRBD2. The trim removed 6 bases at V and 7 bases at J, leaving 16 bases unmatched. CDR1 SGHAT and CDR2 FQDESV come from the germline V gene (reference sequence). The CDR3 length is 18 residues.

V and J are TRBV2 and TRBJ1-5; D is uncertain. V was pared by 3 bases and J by 5 bases, with 14 bases between. Germline lookup yields CDR1 SNHLY and CDR2 FYNNEI. The CDR3 has 15 amino acids. The chain's CDR3 is CASSESGWVDQPQHF. The CDR3 DNA sequence: TGTGCCAGCAGTGAGTCAGGTTGGGTTGATCAGCCCCAGCATTTT.

This clonotype has at least ten counts. The chain combines TRBV20-1 with TRBJ1-6; no definite D call. The CDR3 loop spans 14 amino acids. Trimming left V 5 bases short and J 9 bases short, with 17 bases between. Germline values: CDR1 DFQATT, CDR2 SNEGSKA (reference sequence). The CDR3 spells CSAGPPGRGSPLHF. For the CDR3, the DNA is TGCAGTGCTGGCCCCCCGGGGAGAGGTTCACCCCTCCACTTT.